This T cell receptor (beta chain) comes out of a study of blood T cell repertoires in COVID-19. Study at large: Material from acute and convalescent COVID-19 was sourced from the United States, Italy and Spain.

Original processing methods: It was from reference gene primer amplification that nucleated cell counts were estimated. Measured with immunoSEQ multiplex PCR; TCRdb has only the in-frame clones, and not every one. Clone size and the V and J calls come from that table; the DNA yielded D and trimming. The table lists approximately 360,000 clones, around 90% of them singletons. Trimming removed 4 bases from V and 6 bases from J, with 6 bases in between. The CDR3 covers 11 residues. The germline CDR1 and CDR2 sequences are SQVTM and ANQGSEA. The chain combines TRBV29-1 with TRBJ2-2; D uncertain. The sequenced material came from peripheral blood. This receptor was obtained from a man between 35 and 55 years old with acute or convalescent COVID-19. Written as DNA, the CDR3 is TGCAGCGTTGTGGGCCCCGGGGAGCTGTTTTTT. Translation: CSVVGPGELFF.